This T cell receptor (beta chain) was retrieved from a study of T cell repertoires in cytomegalovirus infection. The overall study: Shared public TCR beta signatures pointed to both CMV infection and a matching HLA type.

TCRdb recomputed calls from the reads with MiXCR, one row per CDR3 protein. The table lists fewer than 150,000 distinct CDR3 sequences, 30% of them singletons. This clonotype was counted a few times. Antigen specificity is unknown. Germline CDR1 reads DFQATT; CDR2 reads SNEGSKA (reference sequence). The CDR3 contains 17 residues. V lost 0 bases and J 3 bases, leaving 17 bases between the germline ends. The TCR sequence derives from a human donor in good health (CMV status not recorded). Some clones in this sample may be carry-over from other donors' samples. The V and J genes are TRBV20-1 and TRBJ1-4; no firm D call. The source was CD8+ T cells from cultured PBMCs, collected from culture after CMV antigen stimulation. CDR3 bases: TGCAGTGCTAGAGATCAGGTGGCAGCCACTGCTAATGAAAAACTGTTTTTT. This translates into CSARDQVAATANEKLFF.